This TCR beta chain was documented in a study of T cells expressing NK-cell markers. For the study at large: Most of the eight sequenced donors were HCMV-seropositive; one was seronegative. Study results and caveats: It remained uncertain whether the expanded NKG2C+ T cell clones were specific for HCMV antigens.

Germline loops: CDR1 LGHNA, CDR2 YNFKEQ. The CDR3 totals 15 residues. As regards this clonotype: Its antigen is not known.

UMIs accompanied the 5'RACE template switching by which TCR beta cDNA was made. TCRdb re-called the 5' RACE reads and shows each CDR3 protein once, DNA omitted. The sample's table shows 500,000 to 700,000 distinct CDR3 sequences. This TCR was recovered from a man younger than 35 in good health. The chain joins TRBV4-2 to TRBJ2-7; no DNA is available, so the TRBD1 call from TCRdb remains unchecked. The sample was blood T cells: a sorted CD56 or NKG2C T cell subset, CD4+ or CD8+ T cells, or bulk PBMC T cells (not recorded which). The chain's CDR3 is CASSQSGTDMGEQYF.